These 29 T cell receptor delta chains originate from one sample sequenced in a study of gamma-delta chains in newborns, infants, children. TCRdb redid the clone calls on the reads with CATT. The repertoire includes about 6,900 delta-chain clones, 2.1% of them detected once, and around 9.9% sits in the top ten. Sample: blood. These receptors all stem from a child who was a newborn, infant or young child, either healthy, febrile or measles-vaccinated (not recorded which).

With regard to this clone: TCRdb's protein for this DNA is that of a much larger clone and differs from the translation at residue 10, likely a read error; the protein shown is the DNA translation. This chain's CDR3 is CACDARGLSAWDTRQMFF. CDR3 nucleotide sequence: TGTGCCTGTGACGCCAGGGGCCTGAGCGCCTGGGACACCCGACAGATGTTTTTC. This rearrangement joins TRDV2 to TRDJ3; no clear D. V lost 3 bases and J 2 bases, leaving 16 bases between the germline ends. This CDR3 contains 18 residues. The germline gives CDR1 GEAIGNYY, CDR2 EKD.

The V call is TRDV2, the J call TRDJ3; tentative D call: TRDD3 (5 bases). The germline V and J ends were trimmed by 0 bases and 5 bases, with 25 bases remaining between them. Germline V lookup: CDR1 GEAIGNYY, CDR2 EKD. The CDR3 is 21 residues long. DNA for the CDR3: TGTGCCTGTGACACCGGTTCCCTTGGGGTATACTTCGTCCGGGACACCCGACAGATGTTTTTC. Encoded protein: CACDTGSLGVYFVRDTRQMFF.

This clone has a handful of counts. TCRdb attributes to this sequence the protein of a much larger clone, which differs from the DNA translation at residue 9; a read error is likely, and the protein displayed is translated from the DNA. The J gene is TRDJ1, the V gene TRDV3, with TRDD3 matching over 11 bases. Germline lookup yields CDR1 TVYSNPD and CDR2 GDNSRS (reference sequence). The junction had 17 bases not matched to a gene; V was cut back by 1 base and J by 1 base. The CDR3 loop spans 19 amino acids. The CDR3 DNA sequence: TGTGCCTTTAAAGGCCTTCGAATAATGGGGGATACGGGCACCGATAAACTCATCTTT. This gives the protein CAFKGLRIMGDTGTDKLIF.

Regarding this clone: TCRdb assigns this DNA the protein of a much larger clone, which departs from its translation at residue 6; this likely reflects a read error, and the protein shown comes from translating the DNA. This chain links TRDV2 with TRDJ3, with D perhaps TRDD3 (6 bases). CDR3 length: 18 residues. Germline values: CDR1 GEAIGNYY, CDR2 EKD. Trimming took off 0 bases at V and 2 bases at J, with 13 bases between the two ends. The CDR3 DNA reads as TGTGCCTGTGACACCATCTGGGGAAGGACCTGGGACACCCGACAGATGTTTTTC. This codes for CACDTIWGRTWDTRQMFF.

Only a few counts were recorded for this clone. The protein that TCRdb holds for this DNA derives from a much larger clone and differs from the translated DNA at residue 9, which likely indicates a read error; the protein shown here is translated from the DNA. This chain uses TRDV1 with TRDJ3; unclear D gene. In germline, CDR1 is TSWWSYY, CDR2 QGS. The CDR3 loop spans 20 amino acids. With 0 bases removed from V and 2 bases from J, the gap between germline ends came to 17 bases. CDR3 DNA: TGTGCTCTTGGGGAACTACAGCCTCCCCTTACAACCTGGGACACCCGACAGATGTTTTTC. Translating it yields CALGELQPPLTTWDTRQMFF.

This clone was picked up a small number of times. This chain links TRDV2 with TRDJ3; 7 nucleotides align to TRDD3. In germline, CDR1 is GEAIGNYY, CDR2 EKD. Trimming took 0 bases from V and 0 from J; bases not matched to a gene: 7. The CDR3 totals 19 residues. CDR3 DNA: TGTGCCTGTGACACCCTGGGGGCTACCATCTCCTGGGACACCCGACAGATGTTTTTC. It is translated as CACDTLGATISWDTRQMFF.

Points on this clone: Given a much more abundant clone one base away, this may be a read error. The V call is TRDV2, the J call TRDJ1; possibly TRDD3 for D (6 bases). Germline assignment: CDR1 GEAIGNYY and CDR2 EKD. V lost 1 base to trimming and J lost 1 base, with 21 bases between them. The CDR3 contains 18 residues. DNA for the CDR3: TGTGCCTGTGACACTTTGGGGGCTTCGATGGTCGGCACCGATAAACTCATCTTT. This codes for CACDTLGASMVGTDKLIF.

This clone is termed medium-sized (0.01 to 0.1%). V gene TRDV1 combines with J gene TRDJ2; no reliable D call. The CDR3 is 15 amino acids. V lost 5 bases and J 3 bases, leaving 13 bases between the germline ends. Germline V gene data show CDR1 as TSWWSYY and CDR2 as QGS. In nucleotides, the CDR3 is TGTGCTCTTGGGTCCCGCCCCAGTCTGACAGCACAACTCTTCTTT. Amino acid sequence: CALGSRPSLTAQLFF.

A few counts support this clone. The protein TCRdb lists belongs to a much larger clone and differs from this DNA's translation at residue 10, which points to a read error; the protein shown is made from the DNA. The chain carries TRDV2 and TRDJ1, with 7 bases fitting TRDD3. CDR1 GEAIGNYY and CDR2 EKD come from the germline V gene. The CDR3 totals 13 residues. The CDR3 spells CACDTWDTDELIF. The CDR3 DNA reads as TGTGCCTGTGACACCTGGGATACCGATGAACTCATCTTT.

This clone is categorized as medium-sized. This sequence joins TRDV2 and TRDJ3; 8 positions agree with TRDD3. Losses at the gene ends were 0 bases for V and 0 bases for J; bases not matched to a gene: 15. Germline V lookup: CDR1 GEAIGNYY, CDR2 EKD. CDR3 size: 22 residues. The CDR3, as DNA: TGTGCCTGTGACACCGTAAAAGGTACTGGGGGCCTAAGCTCCTGGGACACCCGACAGATGTTTTTC. Translation: CACDTVKGTGGLSSWDTRQMFF.

The sample holds a few counts of this clone. A far more abundant clone sits one base away, making this likely a read error. This specimen includes other DNA sequences encoding the same CDR3. The chain links TRDV2 to TRDJ3; 11 nucleotides match TRDD3. The germline V gene has CDR1 GEAIGNYY and CDR2 EKD. The CDR3 is made up of 21 amino acids. CDR3 protein: CACDTVLGDIPSSWDTRQMFF. The CDR3 DNA is TGCGCCTGTGACACCGTACTGGGGGATATTCCTAGCTCCTGGGACACCCGACAGATGTTTTTC.

Regarding this clone: A read error may produce the germline difference seen at one junction end. The chain couples TRDV2 to TRDJ1; 8 positions match TRDD3. This CDR3 region has 13 residues. Germline CDR1 reads GEAIGNYY; CDR2 reads EKD. In DNA form, the CDR3 reads TGTGCCTGTGACGCCTGGGGGACCGGTAAACTCATCTTT. This gives the protein CACDAWGTGKLIF.

This clone was seen a few times. TCRdb's listed protein matches a much larger clone and diverges from this DNA's translation at residue 9, likely through a read error; the protein shown comes from the DNA. The chain has TRDV2 and TRDJ3; unclear D gene. This CDR3 has 18 amino acids. Germline-derived CDR1 and CDR2 are GEAIGNYY and EKD. The V gene lost 0 bases and the J gene lost 0 bases, with 11 bases spanning the gap. The CDR3 DNA follows: TGTGCCTGTGACACCGTGAGGCCCCTCTCCTGGGACACCCGACAGATGTTTTTC. Translation: CACDTVRPLSWDTRQMFF.

Concerning this clone: The protein held in TCRdb is that of a much larger clone and does not match this DNA's translation at residue 13, likely because of a read error; the protein shown is translated from the DNA. V is TRDV2 and J is TRDJ2, with 13 bases matching TRDD3. Per germline, CDR1 GEAIGNYY and CDR2 EKD. This CDR3 has 15 residues. CDR3 DNA sequence: TGTGCCTGTGACGTACTGGGGGATACGACAGCACAAATCTTCTTT. Amino acids: CACDVLGDTTAQIFF.

Comments on this clone: With only one base between it and a far larger clone, this is likely a read error. Other DNA sequences in this specimen translate into the identical CDR3. V is TRDV2 and J is TRDJ3, with TRDD3 identical over 9 bases. This CDR3 comprises 18 residues. Germline V gives CDR1 GEAIGNYY, CDR2 EKD. This CDR3 reads CACDPVLGDHRDTRQMFF. CDR3 nucleotides: TGTGCCTGTGACCCCGTACTGGGGGACCACCGGGACACCCGGCAGATGTTTTTC.

This clone was recorded a few times. This likely traces to a read error, being one base from a far larger clone. Other nucleotide sequences in the sample specify the same CDR3. V usage is TRDV2 and J usage is TRDJ3, with unresolved D. Looked up from germline, CDR1 is GEAIGNYY and CDR2 is EKD. CDR3 length: 13 amino acids. The CDR3 sequence: CACDTWDTRQMFF. CDR3 sequence (DNA): TGTGCCTGCGACACCTGGGACACCCGACAGATGTTTTTC.

Remarks on this clone: The TCRdb protein comes from a much larger clone and disagrees with this DNA's translation at residue 5, likely due to a read error; the protein given here is derived from the DNA. The V gene is TRDV2, the J gene TRDJ1, with TRDD3 matching over 8 bases. Germline V gene lookup returns CDR1 GEAIGNYY and CDR2 EKD. Germline trimming cut 2 bases from V and 1 base from J; bases unmatched to any gene: 8. The CDR3 consists of 16 residues. The CDR3 DNA sequence: TGTGCCTGTGACATCGTGGGGGATTGGGTCACCGATAAACTCATCTTT. Protein: CACDIVGDWVTDKLIF.

Of note for this clone: A read error is likely here: a far larger clone is one base away. The sample contains more than one DNA sequence encoding this CDR3. The chain combines TRDV2 with TRDJ3; 7 bases fit TRDD3. Germline V CDR1 and CDR2: GEAIGNYY, EKD. This CDR3 is built from 16 residues. In nucleotides, the CDR3 is TGTGCCTGTGACACCTGGGGGACCTGGGACACTCGACAGATGTTTTTC. It is translated as CACDTWGTWDTRQMFF.

Comments on this clone: TCRdb shows a much larger clone's protein in place of this DNA's translation, and the two differ at residue 6, likely through a read error; the protein shown is translated from the DNA. The genes are TRDV2 and TRDJ3; 10 nucleotides match TRDD3. Trimming cost V 3 bases and J 9 bases; bases outside gene matches: 16. Per the germline V gene, CDR1 is GEAIGNYY and CDR2 is EKD. CDR3 size: 19 residues. CDR3 in amino acids: CACDPVVLGDPGFTRQMFF. The CDR3 DNA is TGTGCCTGTGACCCGGTTGTACTGGGGGATCCTGGTTTCACCCGACAGATGTTTTTC.

Comment on this clone: This DNA's translation and the protein TCRdb lists, from a much larger clone, do not match at residue 6, likely due to a read error; the protein shown is translated from the DNA. V is TRDV2 and J is TRDJ3; 8 bases align to TRDD3. The CDR3 length is 18 residues. The germline CDR1 and CDR2 sequences are GEAIGNYY and EKD. V trimming: 2 bases; J trimming: 0 bases; junction bases outside the gene matches: 5. The CDR3 DNA reads as TGTGCCTGTGACAATGCTGGGGGAGTCTCCTGGGACACCCGACAGATGTTTTTC. Its protein product is CACDNAGGVSWDTRQMFF.

V is TRDV2 and J is TRDJ2; 11 bases fit TRDD3. This CDR3 contains 18 residues. The V and J ends lost 0 bases and 0 bases, in that order; junction bases with no gene match: 5. Per germline, CDR1 GEAIGNYY and CDR2 EKD. CDR3 region: CACDTVGDTAALTAQLFF. The CDR3 DNA reads TGTGCCTGTGACACCGTGGGGGATACGGCGGCTTTGACAGCACAACTCTTCTTT.

The table lists this clone with a few counts. A much bigger clone sits one base away, suggesting this may be a read error. Other DNA sequences in the sample encode the same CDR3. This chain uses TRDV2 with TRDJ3, with no clear D. V lost 0 bases and J lost 1, with 6 bases in between. The CDR3 has 16 residues. CDR1 is GEAIGNYY and CDR2 is EKD in the germline V gene. This CDR3 is CACDTASSWDTRQMFF. The CDR3 DNA sequence: TGTGCCTGTGACACCGCCAGTTCCTGGGACACCCGACAGATGTTTTTC.

This clone occurred a few times. The protein held in TCRdb is that of a much larger clone and does not match this DNA's translation at residue 3, likely because of a read error; the protein shown is translated from the DNA. J is TRDJ3 and V is TRDV2, with D possibly being TRDD3 (5 bases). The CDR3 has 18 residues. Germline CDR1 and CDR2: GEAIGNYY and EKD. DNA of the CDR3: TGTGCCCGTGACACCGGGGGCTCAAGCTCCTGGGACACCCGACAGATGTTTTTC. Translation gives CARDTGGSSSWDTRQMFF.

On this clone itself: The TCRdb protein, from a much larger clone, departs from this DNA's translation at residue 4, likely by read error; the protein shown derives from the DNA. V is TRDV2 and J is TRDJ3; 10 bases line up with TRDD3. The V gene end was trimmed by 5 bases and the J gene end by 2 bases; junction bases not matched to a gene: 14. The CDR3 loop spans 20 amino acids. CDR1 GEAIGNYY and CDR2 EKD come from the germline V gene. The CDR3 nucleotides are TGTGCCTGTGGCTCTTCGTACTGGGGGATGCCAACCTGGGACACCCGACAGATGTTTTTC. This sequence encodes CACGSSYWGMPTWDTRQMFF.

There are a few counts of this clone. A far larger clone is only one base removed, so a read error is likely. Other DNA sequences in the same sample also yield this CDR3. The V gene is TRDV2, the J gene TRDJ3; 9 nucleotides agree with TRDD3. The CDR3 is 18 amino acids. Germline V gene data show CDR1 as GEAIGNYY and CDR2 as EKD. The CDR3 sequence: CACDTVGGYSWDTRQMFF. The CDR3 DNA follows: TGTGCCTGCGACACCGTTGGGGGATACTCCTGGGACACCCGACAGATGTTTTTC.

Within the sample, this clone is large. At the DNA level, this CDR3 is encoded by other sequences in the same sample as well. The chain has TRDV2 and TRDJ3; 11 positions match TRDD3. The ends lost 1 base at V and 0 bases at J; junction bases unmatched: 1. This CDR3 contains 18 residues. Germline V lookup: CDR1 GEAIGNYY, CDR2 EKD. The CDR3 loop is CACDTGGYGSWDTRQMFF. Written as DNA, the CDR3 is TGTGCCTGTGACACTGGGGGATACGGCTCCTGGGACACCCGACAGATGTTTTTC.

This clone is termed medium-sized (0.01 to 0.1%). The chain couples TRDV2 to TRDJ3; 8 bases agree with TRDD3. The germline V gene encodes CDR1 GEAIGNYY and CDR2 EKD. V dropped 2 bases and J dropped 0; count of bases not matched to a gene: 5. There are 18 residues in the CDR3. This CDR3 is CACDKVLGASWDTRQMFF. As DNA, the CDR3 is TGTGCCTGTGACAAAGTACTGGGGGCCTCCTGGGACACCCGACAGATGTTTTTC.

Remarks on this clone: TCRdb attributes to this sequence the protein of a much larger clone, which differs from the DNA translation at residue 10; a read error is likely, and the protein displayed is translated from the DNA. The rearrangement uses TRDV2 and TRDJ3; 10 bases agree with TRDD3. With 3 bases clipped from V and 2 bases from J, the junction kept 12 bases outside the gene matches. The CDR3 has 20 residues. CDR1 and CDR2 from the germline V gene are GEAIGNYY and EKD. Written as DNA, the CDR3 is TGTGCCTGTGACTCATTACTGGGGGATGCGGAAACCTGGGACACCCGACAGATGTTTTTC. Its protein is CACDSLLGDAETWDTRQMFF.

Of note for this clone: The mismatch at residue 11 between this DNA's translation and the TCRdb protein of a much larger clone likely reflects a read error; the protein shown is translated from the DNA. The chain employs TRDV2 and TRDJ1, with TRDD3 matching 10 bases. Per germline, CDR1 GEAIGNYY and CDR2 EKD. This CDR3 has 16 amino acids. With V trimmed by 3 bases and J by 3 bases, 9 bases remained unmatched. The CDR3 DNA follows: TGTGCCTGTGACGGACTGGGGGATCGGTACGCCGATAAACTCATCTTT. It specifies CACDGLGDRYADKLIF.